The present entry profiles one T cell receptor (beta chain) with its context. This entry belongs to a study of T-cell memory formation after mild COVID-19. TCRdb re-derived calls from the 5' RACE reads in MiXCR, one entry per CDR3 protein. This sample has a few hundred thousand distinct CDR3 sequences, with 25% to 30% found just once. The length of the CDR3 is 16 residues. Germline-derived CDR1 and CDR2 are SGHAT and FQNNGV. Between the trimmed V and J ends, which lost 1 base and 6 bases, there was a span of 13 bases. This receptor was identified in an adult woman who had mild COVID-19 (a few samples of this study predate the infection). Cell type and time point are not known. Sequencing was performed on PBMCs or a T cell subset sorted from them (not recorded which). This chain connects TRBV11-2 to TRBJ1-6; D ambiguous. The CDR3 here is CASSLGPGGSNSPLHF. In nucleotides, the CDR3 is TGTGCCAGCAGCTTAGGTCCCGGCGGCTCTAATTCACCCCTCCACTTT.